This entry lists 21 T cell receptor beta chains sequenced from one sample in a study of blood T cell repertoires in COVID-19. Clones were sequenced by immunoSEQ multiplex PCR, and TCRdb holds only the in-frame ones, with some missing. The sample shows a few hundred thousand clones, 70% to 90% of them seen only once. Sequencing was done on a sample of PBMCs or T cells enriched from blood (not recorded which). The receptors were gathered from a woman aged 40 to 49 who had recovered from COVID-19.

The rearrangement links TRBV7-9 to TRBJ2-1, with no clear D. Germline V CDR1 and CDR2: SEHNR, FQNEAQ (reference sequence). V was shortened by 5 bases and J by 6 bases, with 8 bases between the two germline ends. CDR3 length: 12 residues. The CDR3 nucleotides read TGTGCCAGCAGCCTCATAGTCAATGAGCAGTTCTTC. Protein sequence: CASSLIVNEQFF.

The chain carries TRBV6-5 and TRBJ1-1, with unresolved D. The CDR3 runs 13 residues. Germline loops: CDR1 MNHEY, CDR2 SVGAGI. The ends were cut back, 6 bases at V and 1 base at J, with 9 bases in the middle. The DNA for the CDR3 is TGTGCCAGCAGGAAAGAGCCGAACACTGAAGCTTTCTTT. Translating it yields CASRKEPNTEAFF.

The rearrangement uses TRBV11-2 and TRBJ2-1; 8 bases map to TRBD2. This CDR3 spans 14 amino acids. Germline CDR1 reads SGHAT; CDR2 reads FQNNGV. Trimming took 5 bases from V and 9 from J; bases not matched to a gene: 9. The CDR3 protein is CASSPGLEGSEQFF. CDR3 DNA sequence: TGTGCCAGCAGCCCGGGACTAGAGGGAAGTGAGCAGTTCTTC.

The chain links TRBV28 to TRBJ1-4, with 7 positions matching TRBD1. The CDR3 is 15 amino acids. V lost 1 base and J lost 8; bases outside the gene matches: 7. The germline V gene encodes CDR1 MDHEN and CDR2 SYDVKM. Written as DNA, the CDR3 is TGTGCCAGCAGTTTATCCCGACAGGGAGGAGAAAAACTGTTTTTT. This codes for CASSLSRQGGEKLFF.

The chain has TRBV11-2 and TRBJ1-4, with a weak D call TRBD1 (6 bases). Germline lookup yields CDR1 SGHAT and CDR2 FQNNGV. The V gene lost 7 bases and the J gene lost 5 bases, with 11 bases spanning the gap. CDR3 length equals 13 residues. Written as DNA, the CDR3 is TGTGCCAGCACGGGCAGGGGAAATGAAAAACTGTTTTTT. It yields the protein CASTGRGNEKLFF. Together with reference TRBV11-2 and TRBJ1-4, the CDR3 gives the full variable domain: EAGVAQSPRYKIIEKRQSVAFWCNPISGHATLYWYQQILGQGPKLLIQFQNNGVVDDSQLPKDRFSAERLKGVDSTLKIQPAKLEDSAVYLCASTGRGNEKLFFGSGTQLSVL.

The DNA for the CDR3 is TGTGCCAGCAGCTCCGGGGGAGACGATGAGCAGTTCTTC. Translating it yields CASSSGGDDEQFF. This chain joins TRBV7-3 and TRBJ2-1; tentative D call: TRBD2 (6 bases). There are 13 residues in the CDR3. The germline V and J ends were trimmed by 4 bases and 8 bases, with 12 bases remaining between them. Germline-derived CDR1 and CDR2 are SGHTA and FQGTGA.

V usage is TRBV19 and J usage is TRBJ2-3; possibly TRBD1 for D (6 bases). The ends were cut back, 6 bases at V and 6 bases at J, with 13 bases in the middle. CDR3 length: 13 residues. Germline loops: CDR1 LNHDA, CDR2 SQIVND (reference sequence). DNA for the CDR3: TGTGCCAGTAGCAAGCTCCAGGGGGATACGCAGTATTTT. As protein: CASSKLQGDTQYF. The variable domain in full, with the rest retrieved from reference TRBV19 and TRBJ2-3, is DGGITQSPKYLFRKEGQNVTLSCEQNLNHDAMYWYRQDPGQGLRLIYYSQIVNDFQKGDIAEGYSVSREKKESFPLTVTSAQKNPTAFYLCASSKLQGDTQYFGPGTRLTVL.

The CDR3, as DNA: TGCAGCGCCGGGAGGGGGGACTATAGTGAGCAGTACTTC. Translated: CSAGRGDYSEQYF. This chain links TRBV29-1 with TRBJ2-7, with 8 bases identical to TRBD2. The J segment lost 7 bases and the V segment lost 7 bases, leaving 12 bases of the junction unmatched. Germline CDR1 and CDR2: SQVTM and ANQGSEA. The CDR3 has 13 amino acids.

The genes are TRBV18 and TRBJ1-2; perhaps TRBD1 as D (6 bases). Germline-derived CDR1 and CDR2 are KGHSH and LQKENI. V was trimmed by 1 base and J by 3 bases, leaving 15 bases between them. This CDR3 region has 16 residues. The CDR3 sequence is CASSPRSGDSDYGYTF. For the CDR3, the DNA is TGTGCCAGCTCACCACGGTCAGGGGATTCAGACTATGGCTACACCTTC.

J is TRBJ1-2 and V is TRBV18; 7 bases line up with TRBD1. V trimming: 1 base; J trimming: 8 bases; junction bases outside the gene matches: 4. CDR1 and CDR2 (germline): KGHSH, LQKENI. The CDR3 loop spans 13 amino acids. The CDR3 sequence: CASSPQGAEGYTF. CDR3 in DNA: TGTGCCAGCTCACCACAGGGGGCGGAAGGCTACACCTTC.

This clone was recorded once. V gene TRBV5-8 combines with J gene TRBJ2-3; D gene ambiguous. Germline V lookup: CDR1 SGHTS, CDR2 YDEGEE. The CDR3 loop spans 11 amino acids. Trimming took 1 base from V and 7 from J, leaving 4 bases between them. The CDR3 region is CASSLYYTQYF. DNA of the CDR3: TGTGCCAGCAGCTTGTACTATACGCAGTATTTT.

The J gene is TRBJ2-1, the V gene TRBV5-6, with 8 bases lining up with TRBD1. The CDR3 covers 16 residues. With V trimmed by 4 bases and J by 3 bases, 9 bases remained unmatched. Germline V gene sequence: CDR1 SGHDT, CDR2 YYEEEE. The DNA of the CDR3 is TGTGCCAGCAGCCCTTCTTGGGGACAGGTCTACAATGAGCAGTTCTTC. Its translation is CASSPSWGQVYNEQFF. The variable domain in full, completed from reference TRBV5-6 and TRBJ2-1, reads DAGVTQSPTHLIKTRGQQVTLRCSPKSGHDTVSWYQQALGQGPQFIFQYYEEEERQRGNFPDRFSGHQFPNYSSELNVNALLLGDSALYLCASSPSWGQVYNEQFFGPGTRLTVL.

This chain connects TRBV14 to TRBJ2-5, with 7 bases matching TRBD1. The germline CDR1 and CDR2 sequences are SGHDN and FVKESK. The junction had 10 bases not matched to a gene; V was cut back by 5 bases and J by 4 bases. This CDR3 contains 15 residues. CDR3 DNA sequence: TGTGCCAGCAGCGCCAAGGGACAGTCCGTAGAGACCCAGTACTTC. Translating gives CASSAKGQSVETQYF.

CDR3 residues: CASSPYISGGQTGELFF. As DNA, the CDR3 is TGTGCCAGCAGCCCCTACATATCGGGGGGCCAAACCGGGGAGCTGTTTTTT. The chain has TRBV3-1 (or the pseudogene TRBV3-2) and TRBJ2-2; D is possibly TRBD2 (7 bases). The V end lost 4 bases, the J end lost 5 bases, and 20 bases lay between the germline ends. CDR1 LGHDT and CDR2 YNNKEL come from the germline V gene (reference sequence). The CDR3 runs 17 residues.

The V gene is TRBV19, the J gene TRBJ2-7, with 9 bases aligning to TRBD1. In germline, CDR1 is LNHDA, CDR2 SQIVND (reference sequence). This CDR3 region has 13 residues. V trimming: 5 bases; J trimming: 4 bases; junction bases outside the gene matches: 3. The CDR3, as DNA: TGTGCCAGTAGTTTACAGGGGGCGTACGAGCAGTACTTC. Amino acids: CASSLQGAYEQYF.

This rearrangement joins TRBV24-1 to TRBJ2-3, with 8 bases lining up with TRBD1. The junction had 3 bases not matched to a gene; V was cut back by 7 bases and J by 1 base. The germline V gene encodes CDR1 KGHDR and CDR2 SFDVKD. The CDR3 has 14 amino acids. The CDR3 DNA follows: TGTGCCACCAGACCGACAGGGGGCACAGATACGCAGTATTTT. It translates to CATRPTGGTDTQYF.

The chain joins TRBV6-5 to TRBJ2-1, with a weak D call TRBD2 (5 bases). Germline assignment: CDR1 MNHEY and CDR2 SVGAGI. V lost 0 bases to trimming and J lost 10 bases, with 7 bases between them. The length of the CDR3 is 12 residues. The CDR3 protein is CASSYSPGEQFF. CDR3 nucleotide sequence: TGTGCCAGCAGTTACTCACCGGGGGAGCAGTTCTTC.

The chain employs TRBV24-1 and TRBJ2-1, with 9 positions matching TRBD2. V shed 5 bases and J 12 bases; nucleotides not matched to a gene: 16. From germline, CDR1 is KGHDR and CDR2 SFDVKD. The CDR3 loop spans 16 amino acids. The CDR3 DNA follows: TGTGCCACCAGTGCCAGGGGTAGCGGGAGAGAATCAAGGCAGTTCTTC. It translates to CATSARGSGRESRQFF.

In DNA form, the CDR3 reads TGTGCCAGCATCCCCCGGGACAGGCGGACAGATACGCAGTATTTT. This sequence encodes CASIPRDRRTDTQYF. V usage is TRBV28 and J usage is TRBJ2-3; TRBD1 aligns across 8 bases. V lost 7 bases to trimming and J lost 3 bases; unmatched junction nucleotides: 9. The CDR3 runs to 15 residues. Per germline, CDR1 MDHEN and CDR2 SYDVKM.

This clone was seen just once. The chain recombines TRBV10-3 with TRBJ2-7, with TRBD2 identical over 11 bases. Germline loops: CDR1 ENHRY, CDR2 SYGVKD. Trimming cost V 6 bases and J 3 bases; bases outside gene matches: 4. There are 14 residues in the CDR3. CDR3 nucleotides: TGTGCCATCAGGCCGGGACTAGCGGACTACGAGCAGTACTTC. This gives the protein CAIRPGLADYEQYF.

As to this clone: Other DNA sequences in the sample encode the same CDR3. This CDR3 is CASSQDRPAYNEQFF. The CDR3 nucleotides are TGCGCCAGCAGCCAAGATCGCCCGGCCTACAATGAGCAGTTCTTC. V usage is TRBV4-3 and J usage is TRBJ2-1; unclear D gene. CDR1 LGHNA and CDR2 YSLEER come from the germline V gene. The CDR3 runs 15 residues. Trimming took off 0 bases at V and 2 bases at J, with 8 bases between the two ends.